This T cell receptor beta chain was observed in a study of T cells in localized non-small cell lung cancer. Study-level points and caveats: Higher adjacent-lung clonality was associated with shorter survival. Highest T cell clonality was seen in uninvolved adjacent lung, surpassing that measured in tumor. Median 57 top-100 tumor clones were shared with paired adjacent lung.

Profiling relied on immunoSEQ multiplex PCR, and the TCRdb table lists in-frame clones only, not all of them. The table has around 34,000 clones, around 93% seen once. Between the trimmed V and J ends, which lost 2 bases and 5 bases, there was a span of 17 bases. The germline gives CDR1 SEHNR, CDR2 FQNEAQ (reference sequence). The CDR3 length is 16 residues. As concerns this clone: Antigen specificity is unknown.

Sequencing used peripheral blood, obtained before any cancer treatment. This TCR was sampled from a female donor of 60 years or more with stage I lung adenocarcinoma. This chain uses TRBV7-9 with TRBJ2-3; D possibly matches TRBD1 or TRBD2 (6 bases each). CDR3: CASSLITGAEGDTQYF. In nucleotides, the CDR3 is TGTGCCAGCAGCTTAATTACGGGGGCAGAGGGAGATACGCAGTATTTT.